The sequence of this T cell receptor (beta chain) was determined in a study of patients and donors after allogeneic stem cell transplantation. The V gene's germline CDR1 is ENHRY and CDR2 SYGVKD. There are 17 residues in the CDR3. V lost 8 bases, J lost 8 bases, and 15 bases stayed unmatched. TCRdb itself ran the RT-PCR reads through MiXCR, one entry per CDR3 protein. Of 200,000 to 250,000 distinct CDR3 sequences in the sample, 38% were seen once. The sequenced sample consisted of blood, either unsorted or a sorted T cell fraction (not recorded which). This clonotype was sampled from a human donor who was either an allogeneic HSCT recipient or a stem cell or donor lymphocyte infusion donor (not recorded which). It is not recorded whose cells these are; they may come from a transplant donor. The rearrangement links TRBV10-3 to TRBJ2-1, with 13 nucleotides matching TRBD2. The CDR3 DNA sequence: TGTGCCATCCGGACTAGCGGGGGCCCGGGTGGAAAGGATGAGCAGTTCTTC. Its translation is CAIRTSGGPGGKDEQFF.